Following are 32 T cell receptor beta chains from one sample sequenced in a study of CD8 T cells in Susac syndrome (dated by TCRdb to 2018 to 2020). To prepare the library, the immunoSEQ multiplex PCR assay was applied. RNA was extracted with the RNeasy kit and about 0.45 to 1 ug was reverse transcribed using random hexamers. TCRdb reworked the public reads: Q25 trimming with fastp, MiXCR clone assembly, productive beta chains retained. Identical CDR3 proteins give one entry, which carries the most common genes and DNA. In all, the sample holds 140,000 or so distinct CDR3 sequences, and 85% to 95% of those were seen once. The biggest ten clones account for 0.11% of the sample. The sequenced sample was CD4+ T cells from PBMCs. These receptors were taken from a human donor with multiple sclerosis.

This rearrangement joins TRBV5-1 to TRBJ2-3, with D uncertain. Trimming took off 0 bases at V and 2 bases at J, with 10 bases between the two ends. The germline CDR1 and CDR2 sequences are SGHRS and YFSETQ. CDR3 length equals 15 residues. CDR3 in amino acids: CASSLEGIPTDTQYF. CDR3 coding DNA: TGCGCCAGCAGCTTGGAAGGGATACCCACAGATACGCAGTATTTT.

CDR3 region: CASRDIGTGGTEAFF. In nucleotides, the CDR3 is TGTGCCAGCAGAGACATAGGGACAGGGGGAACTGAAGCTTTCTTT. V and J are TRBV2 and TRBJ1-1, with 11 bases fitting TRBD1. The CDR3 length is 15 residues. Germline V gene lookup returns CDR1 SNHLY and CDR2 FYNNEI. J gave up 5 bases and V 6 bases, and 8 bases lay outside the gene matches.

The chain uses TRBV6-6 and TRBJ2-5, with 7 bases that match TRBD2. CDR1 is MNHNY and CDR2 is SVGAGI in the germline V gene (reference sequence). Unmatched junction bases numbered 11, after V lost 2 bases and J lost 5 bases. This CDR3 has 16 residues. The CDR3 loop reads CASSYIGRMAGETQYF. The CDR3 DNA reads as TGTGCCAGCAGTTACATCGGGAGGATGGCAGGGGAGACCCAGTACTTC.

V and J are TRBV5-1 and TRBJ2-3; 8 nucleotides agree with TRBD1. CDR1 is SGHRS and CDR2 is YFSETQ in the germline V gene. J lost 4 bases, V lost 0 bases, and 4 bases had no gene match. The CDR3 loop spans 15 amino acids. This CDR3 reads CASSLADRAADTQYF. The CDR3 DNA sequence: TGCGCCAGCAGCTTGGCGGACAGGGCCGCAGATACGCAGTATTTT. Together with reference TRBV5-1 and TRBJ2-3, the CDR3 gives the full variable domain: KAGVTQTPRYLIKTRGQQVTLSCSPISGHRSVSWYQQTPGQGLQFLFEYFSETQRNKGNFPGRFSGRQFSNSRSEMNVSTLELGDSALYLCASSLADRAADTQYFGPGTRLTVL.

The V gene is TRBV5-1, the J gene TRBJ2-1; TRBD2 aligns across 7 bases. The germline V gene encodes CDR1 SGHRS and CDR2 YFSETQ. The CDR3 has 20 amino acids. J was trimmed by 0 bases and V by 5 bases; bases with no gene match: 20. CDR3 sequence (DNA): TGCGCCAGCAGGACACGCACGGTTGCGGGAGAGATCGGCTCCTACAATGAGCAGTTCTTC. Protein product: CASRTRTVAGEIGSYNEQFF.

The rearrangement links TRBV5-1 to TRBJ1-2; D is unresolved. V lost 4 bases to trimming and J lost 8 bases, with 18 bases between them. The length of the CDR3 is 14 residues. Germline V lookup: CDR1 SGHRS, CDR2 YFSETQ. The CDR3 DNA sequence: TGCGCCAGCAGCCCCCGAACGACCTCCGGGGGCTACACCTTC. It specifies CASSPRTTSGGYTF.

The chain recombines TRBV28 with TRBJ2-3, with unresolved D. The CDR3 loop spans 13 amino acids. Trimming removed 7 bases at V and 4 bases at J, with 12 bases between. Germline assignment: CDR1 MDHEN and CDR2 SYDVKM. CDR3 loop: CASNSVSPDTQYF. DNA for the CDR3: TGTGCCAGCAATTCCGTTAGCCCAGATACGCAGTATTTT.

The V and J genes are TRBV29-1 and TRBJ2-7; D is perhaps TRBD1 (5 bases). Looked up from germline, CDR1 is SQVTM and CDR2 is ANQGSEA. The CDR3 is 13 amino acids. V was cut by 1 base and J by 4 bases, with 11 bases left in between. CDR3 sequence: CSVEGPGFYEQYF. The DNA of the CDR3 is TGCAGCGTTGAAGGGCCAGGGTTTTACGAGCAGTACTTC.

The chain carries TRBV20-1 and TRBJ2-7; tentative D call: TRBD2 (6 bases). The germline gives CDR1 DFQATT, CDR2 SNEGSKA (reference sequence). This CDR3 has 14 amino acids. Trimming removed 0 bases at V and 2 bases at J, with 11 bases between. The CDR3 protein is CSARDRPSAYEQYF. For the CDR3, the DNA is TGCAGTGCTAGAGATCGCCCTAGCGCCTACGAGCAGTACTTC.

The DNA for the CDR3 is TGCGCCAGCTACTACAAGTTGGGTGCAACTAATGAAAAACTGTTTTTT. Translated, it gives CASYYKLGATNEKLFF. V and J are TRBV4-1 and TRBJ1-4; D is uncertain. With 8 bases removed from V and 0 bases from J, the gap between germline ends came to 16 bases. CDR3 length equals 16 residues. CDR1 is MGHRA, CDR2 YSYEKL, per germline.

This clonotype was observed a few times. The CDR3 loop is CASSHDSVQQFF. DNA of the CDR3: TGCGCCAGCAGCCACGATAGCGTCCAGCAGTTCTTC. The rearrangement joins TRBV4-1 to TRBJ2-1, with a tentative D call TRBD2 (5 bases). The CDR3 length is 12 residues. In germline, CDR1 is MGHRA, CDR2 YSYEKL. The ends were cut back, 3 bases at V and 11 bases at J, with 11 bases in the middle.

CDR3 region: CAWSGSRDTQYF. The CDR3 nucleotides are TGTGCCTGGAGTGGATCACGAGATACGCAGTATTTT. V and J are TRBV30 and TRBJ2-3; D is undetermined. The CDR3 runs to 12 residues. Germline V gene sequence: CDR1 GTSNPN, CDR2 SVGIG (reference sequence). Deletions cut 1 base from V and 5 bases from J, with 7 bases between.

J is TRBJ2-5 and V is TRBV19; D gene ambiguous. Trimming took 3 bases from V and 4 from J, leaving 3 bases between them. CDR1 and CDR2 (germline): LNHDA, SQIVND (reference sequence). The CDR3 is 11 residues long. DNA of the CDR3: TGTGCCAGTAGTATGGGAGAGACCCAGTACTTC. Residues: CASSMGETQYF.

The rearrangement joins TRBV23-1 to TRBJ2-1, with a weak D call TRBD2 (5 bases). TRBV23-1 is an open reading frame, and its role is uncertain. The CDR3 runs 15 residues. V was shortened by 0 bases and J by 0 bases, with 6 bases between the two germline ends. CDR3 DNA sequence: TGCGCCAGCAGTCAATCGCGGGTCTCCTACAATGAGCAGTTCTTC. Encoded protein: CASSQSRVSYNEQFF.

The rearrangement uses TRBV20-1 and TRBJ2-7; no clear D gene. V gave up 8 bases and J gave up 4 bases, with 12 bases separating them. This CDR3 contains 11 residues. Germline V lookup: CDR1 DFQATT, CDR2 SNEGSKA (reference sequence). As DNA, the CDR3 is TGCAGTACTCAGTTAGGGTACGAGCAGTACTTC. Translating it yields CSTQLGYEQYF.

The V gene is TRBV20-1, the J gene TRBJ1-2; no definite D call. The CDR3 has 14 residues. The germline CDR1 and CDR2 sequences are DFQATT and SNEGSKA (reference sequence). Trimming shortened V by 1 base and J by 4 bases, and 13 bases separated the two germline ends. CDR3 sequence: CSARGVEGIYGYTF. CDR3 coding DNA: TGCAGTGCTAGAGGGGTGGAAGGAATCTATGGCTACACCTTC.

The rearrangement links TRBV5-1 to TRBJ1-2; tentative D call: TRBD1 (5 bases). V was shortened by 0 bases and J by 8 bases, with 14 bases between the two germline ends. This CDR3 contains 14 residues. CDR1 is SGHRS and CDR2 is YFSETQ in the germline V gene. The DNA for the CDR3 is TGCGCCAGCAGCTTGGATGGGACCGGAGGAGGCTACACCTTC. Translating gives CASSLDGTGGGYTF.

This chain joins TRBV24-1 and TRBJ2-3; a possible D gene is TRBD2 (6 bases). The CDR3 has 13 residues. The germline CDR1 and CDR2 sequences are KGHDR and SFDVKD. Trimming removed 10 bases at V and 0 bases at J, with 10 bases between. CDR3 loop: CATAGTSTDTQYF. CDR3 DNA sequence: TGTGCCACTGCCGGGACTAGCACAGATACGCAGTATTTT.

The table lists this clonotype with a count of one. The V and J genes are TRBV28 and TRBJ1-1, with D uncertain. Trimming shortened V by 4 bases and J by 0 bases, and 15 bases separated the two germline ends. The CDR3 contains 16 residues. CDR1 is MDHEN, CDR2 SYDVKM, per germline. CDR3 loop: CASSSSVVHMNTEAFF. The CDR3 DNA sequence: TGTGCCAGCAGTTCGTCGGTTGTACATATGAACACTGAAGCTTTCTTT.

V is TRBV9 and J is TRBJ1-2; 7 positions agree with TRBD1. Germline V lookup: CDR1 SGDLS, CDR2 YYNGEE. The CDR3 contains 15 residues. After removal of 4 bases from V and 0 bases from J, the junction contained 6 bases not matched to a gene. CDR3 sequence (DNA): TGTGCCAGCAGCACAACGACAGGGCCTAACTATGGCTACACCTTC. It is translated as CASSTTTGPNYGYTF.

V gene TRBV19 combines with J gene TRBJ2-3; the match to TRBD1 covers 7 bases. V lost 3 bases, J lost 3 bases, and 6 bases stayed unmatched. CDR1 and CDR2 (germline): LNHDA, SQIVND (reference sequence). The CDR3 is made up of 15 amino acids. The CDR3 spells CASSIGQAGTDTQYF. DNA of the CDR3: TGTGCCAGTAGTATCGGACAGGCGGGTACAGATACGCAGTATTTT.

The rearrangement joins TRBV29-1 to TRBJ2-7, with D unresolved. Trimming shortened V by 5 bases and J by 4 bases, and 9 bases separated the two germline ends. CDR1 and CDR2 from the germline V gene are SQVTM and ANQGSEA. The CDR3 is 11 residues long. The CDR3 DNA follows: TGCAGCGTTTTGTTGGCTTACGAGCAGTACTTC. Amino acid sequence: CSVLLAYEQYF.

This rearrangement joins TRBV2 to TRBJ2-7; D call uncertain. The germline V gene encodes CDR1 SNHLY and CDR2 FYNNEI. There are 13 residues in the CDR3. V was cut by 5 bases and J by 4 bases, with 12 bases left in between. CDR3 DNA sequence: TGTGCCAGCAGTTTGAAACGATGGTACGAGCAGTACTTC. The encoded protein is CASSLKRWYEQYF.

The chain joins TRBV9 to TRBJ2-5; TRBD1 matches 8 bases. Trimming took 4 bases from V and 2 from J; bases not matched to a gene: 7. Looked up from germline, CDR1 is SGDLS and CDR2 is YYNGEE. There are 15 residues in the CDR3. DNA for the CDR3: TGTGCCAGCAGCCTAGGACAGGGAAATCAAGAGACCCAGTACTTC. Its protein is CASSLGQGNQETQYF. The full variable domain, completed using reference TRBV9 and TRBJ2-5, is DSGVTQTPKHLITATGQRVTLRCSPRSGDLSVYWYQQSLDQGLQFLIQYYNGEERAKGNILERFSAQQFPDLHSELNLSSLELGDSALYFCASSLGQGNQETQYFGPGTRLLVL.

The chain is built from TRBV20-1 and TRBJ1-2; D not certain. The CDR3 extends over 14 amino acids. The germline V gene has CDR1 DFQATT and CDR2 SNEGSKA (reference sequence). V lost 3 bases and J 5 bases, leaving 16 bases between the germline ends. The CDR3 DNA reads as TGCAGTGCTAGTTCCGTCACGACCAGATATGGCTACACCTTC. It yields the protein CSASSVTTRYGYTF.

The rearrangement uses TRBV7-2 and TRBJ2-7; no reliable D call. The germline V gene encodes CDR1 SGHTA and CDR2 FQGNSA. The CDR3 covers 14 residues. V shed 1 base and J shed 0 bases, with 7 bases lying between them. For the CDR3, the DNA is TGTGCCAGCAGCTTAGGCGGTATCTCCTACGAGCAGTACTTC. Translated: CASSLGGISYEQYF.

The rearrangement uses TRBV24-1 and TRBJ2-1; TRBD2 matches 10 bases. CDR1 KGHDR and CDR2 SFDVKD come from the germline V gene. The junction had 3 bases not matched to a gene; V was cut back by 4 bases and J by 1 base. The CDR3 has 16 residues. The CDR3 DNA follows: TGTGCCACCAGTGACCCACTAGCGGGATCCTACAATGAGCAGTTCTTC. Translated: CATSDPLAGSYNEQFF.

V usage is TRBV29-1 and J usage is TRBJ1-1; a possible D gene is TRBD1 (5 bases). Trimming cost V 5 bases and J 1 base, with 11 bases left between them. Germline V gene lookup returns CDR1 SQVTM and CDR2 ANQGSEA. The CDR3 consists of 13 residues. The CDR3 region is CSVRDSGNTEAFF. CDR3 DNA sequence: TGCAGCGTTCGGGACTCAGGGAACACTGAAGCTTTCTTT. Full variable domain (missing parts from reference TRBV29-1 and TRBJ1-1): SAVISQKPSRDICQRGTSLTIQCQVDSQVTMMFWYRQQPGQSLTLIATANQGSEATYESGFVIDKFPISRPNLTFSTLTVSNMSPEDSSIYLCSVRDSGNTEAFFGQGTRLTVV.

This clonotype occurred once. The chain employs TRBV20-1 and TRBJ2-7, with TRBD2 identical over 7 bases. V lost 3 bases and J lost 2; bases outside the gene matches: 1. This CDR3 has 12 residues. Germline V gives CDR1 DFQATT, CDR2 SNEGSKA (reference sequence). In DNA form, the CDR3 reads TGCAGTGCTAGCGCGGGAGCCTACGAGCAGTACTTC. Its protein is CSASAGAYEQYF.

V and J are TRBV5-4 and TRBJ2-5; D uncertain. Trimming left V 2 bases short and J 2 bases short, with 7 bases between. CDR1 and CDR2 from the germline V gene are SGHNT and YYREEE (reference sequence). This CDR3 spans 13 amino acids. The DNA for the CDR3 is TGTGCCAGCAGCTTTTGGCTTCAAGAGACCCAGTACTTC. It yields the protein CASSFWLQETQYF.

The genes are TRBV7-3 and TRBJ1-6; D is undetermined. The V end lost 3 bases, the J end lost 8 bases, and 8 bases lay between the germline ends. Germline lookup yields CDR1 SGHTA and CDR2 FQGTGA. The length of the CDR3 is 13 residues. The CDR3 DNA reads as TGTGCCAGCAGCTTCGGGATGGATTCACCCCTCCACTTT. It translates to CASSFGMDSPLHF.

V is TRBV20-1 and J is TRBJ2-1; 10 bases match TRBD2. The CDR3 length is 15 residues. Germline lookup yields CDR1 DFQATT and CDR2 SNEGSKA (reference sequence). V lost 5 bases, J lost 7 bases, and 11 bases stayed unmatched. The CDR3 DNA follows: TGCAGTGCTCCCTTTTCTAGCGGGAGTAATAATGAGCAGTTCTTC. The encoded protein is CSAPFSSGSNNEQFF.